A selection of T cell receptor beta chains follows, all from one sample in a study of T cells in localized non-small cell lung cancer. Sequenced by immunoSEQ multiplex PCR; TCRdb stores in-frame clones only, minus some. This repertoire shows about 23,000 clones, roughly 87% found once; its top ten account for roughly 29%. Sequenced material: peripheral blood, taken before any cancer treatment. These receptors were collected from a male donor at least 60 years old with stage I squamous cell lung carcinoma. Each CDR3 is given with its conserved first and last residue.

v_call	j_call	cdr3_aa
TRBV13	TRBJ2-3	CASSSYRGLWADTQYF
TRBV7-2	TRBJ2-7	CASSLVAGYEQYF
TRBV5-4	TRBJ1-2	CASSSRRNPIYGYTF
TRBV19	TRBJ1-2	CASSISGRPRAGYTF
TRBV19	TRBJ1-2	CASSDRQGPANYGYTF
TRBV5-1	TRBJ2-5	CASSPDQETQYF
TRBV5-1	TRBJ1-4	CASALWGTNEKLFF
TRBV5-6	TRBJ1-6	CASSLIEDKTLHF
TRBV20-1	TRBJ2-7	CSAPTTYEQYF
TRBV19	TRBJ2-2	CASSISRNTGELFF
TRBV18	TRBJ2-7	CASSREYVGGTEQYF
TRBV7-3	TRBJ2-2	CASTLSGTNTGELFF
TRBV11-3	TRBJ2-2	CASSLGAAGELFF
TRBV13	TRBJ2-5	CASSLGLQETQYF
TRBV5-1	TRBJ2-5	CASSFDSYQETQYF
TRBV28	TRBJ1-5	CASSHSEWADSWPQHF
TRBV30	TRBJ2-7	CAWTGLAGSYEQYF
TRBV7-2	TRBJ2-1	CASSLEGEQFF
TRBV5-6	TRBJ2-7	CASSAHVRNEQYF
TRBV5-6	TRBJ2-5	CASSFRDQGWKTQYF
TRBV6-5	TRBJ2-1	CASRRGGSGLNEQFF
TRBV11-2	TRBJ2-7	CASSMSVVPTYEQYF
TRBV10-1	TRBJ2-1	CASSQRSGSGEQFF
TRBV6-5	TRBJ1-4	CASSRQGNNEKLFF
TRBV13	TRBJ2-7	CASSQSGEYEQYF
TRBV5-1	TRBJ2-5	CASSTGAAAKYQETQYF
TRBV6-5	TRBJ2-2	CASSDGLNTGELFF
TRBV29-1	TRBJ1-2	CSVEGDDYGYTF
TRBV6-5	TRBJ2-7	CASSLHPDYEQYF
TRBV10-3	TRBJ2-7	CATQPGLWGEQYF
TRBV30	TRBJ2-7	CAWRGVGGLSEQYF
TRBV19	TRBJ1-5	CASSIVGQGHQPQHF
TRBV5-4	TRBJ2-7	CASSTSYEQYF
TRBV5-1	TRBJ1-6	CASSLSGPFDSPLHF
TRBV5-1	TRBJ2-7	CASSLGFRTQTYEQYF
TRBV5-1	TRBJ1-4	CASSTRTRGGSNEKLFF
TRBV6-5	TRBJ1-1	CASSPGAMQTEAFF